Listed below are T cell receptor beta chains from one sample, sequenced in a study of STAT5B mutations in CD4+ large granular lymphocyte leukemia. The protocol was immunoSEQ multiplex PCR, while the TCRdb copy is restricted to in-frame clones and leaves out a portion. The data show tens of thousands of clones, 82% seen once. Sequencing was carried out using CD4+ T cells from blood buffy coats. These receptors were obtained from a human donor in good health. CDR3s include the opening cysteine and the closing phenylalanine or tryptophan. A D gene is named only where the DNA matches it firmly. Clone size is given for some rows only: seen once, a few or many times, or a class if the clone is expanded.

TGTGCCAGCAGTTACTCACAGGGCTCTGGGGCCAACGTCCTGACTTTC CASSYSQGSGANVLTF TRBJ2-6 NA TRBV6-5 NA
TGTGCCAGCAGTCCTCAGGGGACATACACTGAAGCTTTCTTT CASSPQGTYTEAFF TRBJ1-1 NA TRBV2 NA
TGCGCCAGCAATCGTGGGACCCCAGGATATGGCTACACCTTC CASNRGTPGYGYTF TRBJ1-2 NA TRBV5-1 NA
TGTGCCAGCACCGGACAGGGGGTTGATAATTCACCCCTCCACTTT CASTGQGVDNSPLHF TRBJ1-6 NA TRBV2 TRBD1
TGTGCCAGTAAATTAATTCCCAACACTGAAGCTTTCTTT CASKLIPNTEAFF TRBJ1-1 few TRBV19 NA
TGTGCCAGCAGCAAACTCGTCGGGAGGAGGGGACGGTACTTC CASSKLVGRRGRYF TRBJ2-5 NA TRBV21-1 NA
TGCGCCAGCAGCCAAGACTACCGAGGCTATGGCTACACCTTC CASSQDYRGYGYTF TRBJ1-2 NA TRBV4-3 NA
TGTGCCAGCAGGGGACAGGGGAGAGGCACAGATACGCAGTATTTT CASRGQGRGTDTQYF TRBJ2-3 NA TRBV5-8 TRBD1
TGTGCCAGCATCAGGAGGTGGACTGAAGCTTTCTTT CASIRRWTEAFF TRBJ1-1 NA TRBV5-6 NA
TGTGCCAGCAGCTTATTGGGTTTTGAGCAGTTCTTC CASSLLGFEQFF TRBJ2-1 NA TRBV7-2 NA
TGTGCCAGCAGGTTAACCGGGACTAGTAAAACAGATACGCAGTATTTT CASRLTGTSKTDTQYF TRBJ2-3 NA TRBV6-6 TRBD2
TGTGCCAGCGCTCGGGGGGGCACAGATACGCAGTATTTT CASARGGTDTQYF TRBJ2-3 NA TRBV25-1 TRBD2
TGCAGTGCCGACCGTACCTACGAGCAGTACTTC CSADRTYEQYF TRBJ2-7 NA TRBV29-1 NA
TGTGCCAGCAGTGAGGGACAGAACACTGAAGCTTTCTTT CASSEGQNTEAFF TRBJ1-1 NA TRBV6-6 NA
TGCGCCAGCAGCCAGAGGGGCGCAGATACGCAGTATTTT CASSQRGADTQYF TRBJ2-3 NA TRBV4-3 NA
TGTGCCAGAAGTCAGGGAGGACAGGGGTCAGATACGCAGTATTTT CARSQGGQGSDTQYF TRBJ2-3 NA TRBV5-3 TRBD1
TGTGCCATCAGGGGGGACAGGGGCGCTATCGGGGAGCTGTTTTTT CAIRGDRGAIGELFF TRBJ2-2 NA TRBV10-3 TRBD1
TGCGCCAGCAGCCAAGATCCGGACTCAGTCCAGTACTTC CASSQDPDSVQYF TRBJ2-7 NA TRBV4-3 NA
TGTGCCAGCAGTTACGGGACAACTAATGAAAAACTGTTTTTT CASSYGTTNEKLFF TRBJ1-4 NA TRBV6-5 NA
TGTGCCATCAATAACCCCGGGACACTGAACACCGGGGAGCTGTTTTTT CAINNPGTLNTGELFF TRBJ2-2 once TRBV10-3 NA
TGTGCCTGGAGTGACGGGAGCTCCTACGAGCAGTACTTC CAWSDGSSYEQYF TRBJ2-7 NA TRBV30 NA
TGCGCCAGCAGCATCGGGACTAGCGGGAAGAACACCGGGGAGCTGTTTTTT CASSIGTSGKNTGELFF TRBJ2-2 once TRBV5-1 TRBD2
TGCGCCACCAAGATGGGTAGGGGGCAAGAGACCCAGTACTTC CATKMGRGQETQYF TRBJ2-5 NA TRBV5-1 NA
TGTGCCAGCAGTTCCCCCGGACAGGGAGGGAGGAACACTGAAGCTTTCTTT CASSSPGQGGRNTEAFF TRBJ1-1 NA TRBV28 TRBD1
TGTGCCAGCAGTTACCGGGAGGCCTATGGCTACACCTTC CASSYREAYGYTF TRBJ1-2 once TRBV6-5 NA
TGTGCCAGCAGCTACGTCCTAGGTGCCGGCGGGGGGGTAAGGGAGACCCAGTACTTC CASSYVLGAGGGVRETQYF TRBJ2-5 once TRBV7-2 TRBD2
TGTGCCAGCAGTCGCCTGACCGGGGAGCTGTTTTTT CASSRLTGELFF TRBJ2-2 NA TRBV6-5 NA
TGCGCCAGCAGTGAGGTAGCGGGACTTATCTACAATGAGCAGTTCTTC CASSEVAGLIYNEQFF TRBJ2-1 NA TRBV10-1 TRBD2
TGCGCCAGCAGTGACGTACTAGCGCCTTCCTACAATGAGCAGTTCTTC CASSDVLAPSYNEQFF TRBJ2-1 NA TRBV10-1 TRBD2
TGTGCCAGCAGCTTACAGGCGAACACTGAAGCTTTCTTT CASSLQANTEAFF TRBJ1-1 NA TRBV27 NA
TGTGCCAGCAGCCCGACTACAGGGAAGAGTGGTGAAAAACTGTTTTTT CASSPTTGKSGEKLFF TRBJ1-4 NA TRBV7-9 NA
TGCGCCAGCAGCTTGGACGTTAACACCGGGGAGCTGTTTTTT CASSLDVNTGELFF TRBJ2-2 NA TRBV5-1 NA
TGCAGTGCTAGGCCGGGACAGCAGCACACCTTC CSARPGQQHTF TRBJ1-2 NA TRBV20-1 TRBD1